The following is a T cell receptor beta chain sequence with its context. What it recognizes is unknown. The sample belongs to a study of cytomegalovirus exposure and HLA in healthy donors. Using immunoSEQ multiplex PCR, the repertoire was profiled, and TCRdb retains in-frame clones only, with some absent. Among approximately 160,000 clones listed, about 90% were seen once. The study's findings and limits: Overall, approximately 150 TCR beta chains were annotated as cytomegalovirus-associated. Subsequent analysis showed first-cohort TCR clusters tending to co-occur in around 110 validation repertoires.

From germline, CDR1 is SGHRS and CDR2 YFSETQ. The CDR3 contains 14 residues. The J segment lost 2 bases and the V segment lost 4 bases, leaving 6 bases of the junction unmatched. The chain joins TRBV5-1 to TRBJ2-7; 7 bases align to TRBD1. The TCR was taken from a woman under 30 in good health and CMV-seropositive. Specimen: PBMCs. As DNA, the CDR3 is TGCGCCAGCAGCCCCGAGGGGGCAGCCTACGAGCAGTACTTC. It is translated as CASSPEGAAYEQYF.